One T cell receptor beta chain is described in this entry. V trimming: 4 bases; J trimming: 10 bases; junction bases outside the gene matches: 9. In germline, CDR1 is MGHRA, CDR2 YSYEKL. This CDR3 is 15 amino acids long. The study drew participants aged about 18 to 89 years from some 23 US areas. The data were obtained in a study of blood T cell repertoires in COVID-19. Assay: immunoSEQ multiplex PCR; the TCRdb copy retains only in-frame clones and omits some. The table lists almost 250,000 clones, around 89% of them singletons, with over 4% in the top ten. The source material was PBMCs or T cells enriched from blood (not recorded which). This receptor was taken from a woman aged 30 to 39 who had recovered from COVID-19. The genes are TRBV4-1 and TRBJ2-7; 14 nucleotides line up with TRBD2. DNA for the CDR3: TGCGCCAGCAGCCGGGGACTAGCGGGAGTCTCCTTCCAGTACTTC. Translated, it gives CASSRGLAGVSFQYF.